A selection of T cell receptor beta chains follows, all from one sample in a study of blood T cells in healthy people across ages. MiXCR, run by TCRdb on the 5' RACE reads, gives a single entry per CDR3 protein. The table includes 1.5 million to 2 million distinct CDR3 sequences, roughly 32% detected once. The sequencing sample was made of blood. The receptors stem from a woman aged 25 to 39 in good health. Each CDR3 is given with its conserved first and last residue. Fields, in order: D gene, V gene, J gene, clone size, CDR3 DNA, CDR3 protein. A D gene is named only where the DNA matches it firmly. Size is omitted from some rows. Given values are once, few, many or a class for expanded clones.

d_gene: TRBD2; v_gene: TRBV29-1; j_gene: TRBJ2-3; abundance: .; CDR3nt: TGCAGCGCTCTTGGGACTAGCGGGGCCGGCGCAGATACGCAGTATTTT; CDR3aa: CSALGTSGAGADTQYF
d_gene: TRBD2; v_gene: TRBV9; j_gene: TRBJ2-1; abundance: .; CDR3nt: TGTGCCAGCAGCCCCGTAGGGGCTAGCGGGAGGGGTGAGCAGTTCTTC; CDR3aa: CASSPVGASGRGEQFF
d_gene: TRBD2; v_gene: TRBV13; j_gene: TRBJ2-3; abundance: .; CDR3nt: TGTGCCAGCAGCCCCCTTAGGGGACTAGCGGGGACGACTAGCACAGATACGCAGTATTTT; CDR3aa: CASSPLRGLAGTTSTDTQYF
d_gene: .; v_gene: TRBV24-1; j_gene: TRBJ2-3; abundance: few; CDR3nt: TGTGCCACCACGTTTCAATTCTTCCCCGGGACTTACACAGATACGCAGTATTTT; CDR3aa: CATTFQFFPGTYTDTQYF
d_gene: .; v_gene: TRBV5-1; j_gene: TRBJ1-1; abundance: .; CDR3nt: TGCGCCAGCAGCTCAGTTATGAACACTGAAGCTTTCTTT; CDR3aa: CASSSVMNTEAFF
d_gene: .; v_gene: TRBV29-1; j_gene: TRBJ2-5; abundance: .; CDR3nt: TGCAGCGTTGGGGGCAGCAGCCAAGAGACCCAGTACTTC; CDR3aa: CSVGGSSQETQYF
d_gene: .; v_gene: TRBV21-1; j_gene: TRBJ2-5; abundance: few; CDR3nt: TGTGCCAGCAGCGACAGGGGAAATGAAGAGACCCAGTACTTC; CDR3aa: CASSDRGNEETQYF
d_gene: TRBD2; v_gene: TRBV28; j_gene: TRBJ2-7; abundance: few; CDR3nt: TGTGCCAGCAGTATTAGCGGGGCCAGCTCCTACGAGCAGTACTTC; CDR3aa: CASSISGASSYEQYF
d_gene: .; v_gene: TRBV4-1; j_gene: TRBJ2-4; abundance: .; CDR3nt: TGCGCCAGCAGCCAGCCGCCGGGCCTGCCGTACTTC; CDR3aa: CASSQPPGLPYF
d_gene: .; v_gene: TRBV6-1; j_gene: TRBJ2-7; abundance: few; CDR3nt: TGTGCCAGCAGTGAGAAGCAGTGGGGGCCGGGGGAGCAGTACTTC; CDR3aa: CASSEKQWGPGEQYF